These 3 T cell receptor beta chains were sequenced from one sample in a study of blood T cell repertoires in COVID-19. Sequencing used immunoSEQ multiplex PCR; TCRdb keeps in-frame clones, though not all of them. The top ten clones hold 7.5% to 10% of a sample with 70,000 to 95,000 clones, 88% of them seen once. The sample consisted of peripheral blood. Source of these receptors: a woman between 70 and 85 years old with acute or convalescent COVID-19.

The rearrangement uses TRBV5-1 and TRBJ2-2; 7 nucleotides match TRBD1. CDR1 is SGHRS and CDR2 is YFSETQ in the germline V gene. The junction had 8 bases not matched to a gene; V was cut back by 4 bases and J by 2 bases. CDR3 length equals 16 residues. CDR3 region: CASSPAGTANTGELFF. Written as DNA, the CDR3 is TGCGCCAGCAGCCCCGCCGGGACAGCCAACACCGGGGAGCTGTTTTTT.

For the CDR3, the DNA is TGTGCCAGCATGAGGGACATCGGGCAAGAGACCCAGTACTTC. Residues: CASMRDIGQETQYF. J is TRBJ2-5 and V is TRBV2, with D maybe TRBD1 (6 bases). The germline V gene encodes CDR1 SNHLY and CDR2 FYNNEI. The CDR3 loop spans 14 amino acids. Trimming cost V 7 bases and J 2 bases, with 14 bases left between them.

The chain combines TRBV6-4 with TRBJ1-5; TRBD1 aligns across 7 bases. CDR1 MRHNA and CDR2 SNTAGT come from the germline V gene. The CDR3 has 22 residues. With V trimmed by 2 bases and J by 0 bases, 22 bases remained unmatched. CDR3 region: CASSDTRDSSRRARNSNQPQHF. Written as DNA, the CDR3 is TGTGCCAGCAGTGACACAAGGGACAGCTCCAGGCGGGCACGAAATAGCAATCAGCCCCAGCATTTT.